These T cell receptor beta chains were read from a single sample in a study of T cells after posttransplantation cyclophosphamide. Method: immunoSEQ multiplex PCR; TCRdb's copy keeps in-frame clones and lacks some. The sample contains some 40,000 clones, none occurring once; 5.9% lies in the top ten. The sample consisted of PBMCs. The receptors derive from a man aged 25 to 40 in good health and a related stem cell transplant donor. Both conserved end residues are part of each CDR3. Fields, in order: J gene, clone size, V gene, D gene, CDR3 DNA, CDR3 protein. D genes are given only for firm matches. Clone size appears in some rows only: once, few, many, or a class for an expanded clone.

j_call: TRBJ1-6
clone_size: many
v_call: TRBV2
d_call: TRBD1
cdr3_nt: TGTGCCAGCAGCTCCCCTTCCGGACAGGGTCCCAACTCCTATAATTCACCCCTCCACTTT
cdr3_aa: CASSSPSGQGPNSYNSPLHF

j_call: TRBJ1-6
clone_size: many
v_call: TRBV5-4
d_call: NA
cdr3_nt: TGTGCCAGCAGCTTGGTAAGGAATTCACCCCTCCACTTT
cdr3_aa: CASSLVRNSPLHF

j_call: TRBJ2-5
clone_size: many
v_call: TRBV4-3
d_call: TRBD2
cdr3_nt: TGCGCCAGCAGCCAAGATAGGGCTAGCGGTCGGGAGACCCAGTACTTC
cdr3_aa: CASSQDRASGRETQYF

j_call: TRBJ1-1
clone_size: many
v_call: TRBV5-1
d_call: TRBD1
cdr3_nt: TGCGCCAGCAGCTTGCTCGGGACAGGGGACACTGAAGCTTTCTTT
cdr3_aa: CASSLLGTGDTEAFF

j_call: TRBJ2-1
clone_size: many
v_call: TRBV5-1
d_call: TRBD2
cdr3_nt: TGCGCCAGCAGCTTGGCCTTCCCGCTAGCGGTCTACAATGAGCAGTTCTTC
cdr3_aa: CASSLAFPLAVYNEQFF

j_call: TRBJ2-5
clone_size: many
v_call: TRBV5-4
d_call: TRBD2
cdr3_nt: TGTGCCAGCAGCTTGGGTCCCGGACTAGCATTCGAGACCCAGTACTTC
cdr3_aa: CASSLGPGLAFETQYF

j_call: TRBJ1-4
clone_size: many
v_call: TRBV2
d_call: TRBD1
cdr3_nt: TGTGCCAGCAATGAAGGGGGACAGGGCCGGCTTGAGTTACTGTTTTTT
cdr3_aa: CASNEGGQGRLELLFF

j_call: TRBJ1-5
clone_size: many
v_call: TRBV28
d_call: NA
cdr3_nt: TGTGCCAGCAGCCTGGGGGGGCCTTCGGATCAGCCCCAGCATTTT
cdr3_aa: CASSLGGPSDQPQHF

j_call: TRBJ1-2
clone_size: NA
v_call: TRBV24-1
d_call: NA
cdr3_nt: TGTGCCACCAGTGATTTAGGGGCAGGGAACTATGGCTACACCTTC
cdr3_aa: CATSDLGAGNYGYTF

j_call: TRBJ2-2
clone_size: many
v_call: TRBV6-1
d_call: TRBD1
cdr3_nt: TGTGCCAGCAGGACCTGGGACAGGAACACCGGGGAGCTGTTTTTT
cdr3_aa: CASRTWDRNTGELFF

j_call: TRBJ1-6
clone_size: many
v_call: TRBV15
d_call: TRBD1
cdr3_nt: TGTGCCACCAGTCAAGGACAGGGGCAAGGCTCCTATAATTCACCCCTCCACTTT
cdr3_aa: CATSQGQGQGSYNSPLHF

j_call: TRBJ1-2
clone_size: NA
v_call: TRBV28
d_call: NA
cdr3_nt: TGTGCCAGCAGTTTAGCCTGGACAGCGAATGGCTACACCTTC
cdr3_aa: CASSLAWTANGYTF

j_call: TRBJ2-7
clone_size: many
v_call: TRBV2
d_call: TRBD2
cdr3_nt: TGTGCCAGCACGGGGGGGCCAGCCTACGAGCAGTACTTC
cdr3_aa: CASTGGPAYEQYF

j_call: TRBJ1-6
clone_size: many
v_call: TRBV14
d_call: NA
cdr3_nt: TGTGCCAGCAAGCCTCATTATTCACCCCTCCACTTT
cdr3_aa: CASKPHYSPLHF

j_call: TRBJ2-5
clone_size: few
v_call: TRBV9
d_call: TRBD2
cdr3_nt: TGTGCCAGCAGCCTTGGGACTAGCGGGGTACAAGAGACCCAGTACTTC
cdr3_aa: CASSLGTSGVQETQYF

j_call: TRBJ1-1
clone_size: many
v_call: TRBV6-5
d_call: NA
cdr3_nt: TGTGCCAGCCAGGGAGTGGGTACCGAAGCTTTCTTT
cdr3_aa: CASQGVGTEAFF

j_call: TRBJ2-7
clone_size: many
v_call: TRBV6-6
d_call: TRBD2
cdr3_nt: TGTGCCAGCAGTTCAGGGCCGGTAGCGGGAGAGCAGTACTTC
cdr3_aa: CASSSGPVAGEQYF

j_call: TRBJ1-3
clone_size: few
v_call: TRBV7-6
d_call: NA
cdr3_nt: TGTGCCAGCAGCCCAAGTGGGGGCCCTGGAAACACCATATATTTT
cdr3_aa: CASSPSGGPGNTIYF

j_call: TRBJ2-5
clone_size: many
v_call: TRBV2
d_call: TRBD2
cdr3_nt: TGTGCCAGCAGTGTGACTAGCGGGGGGGCCGGAGAGACCCAGTACTTC
cdr3_aa: CASSVTSGGAGETQYF

j_call: TRBJ2-3
clone_size: many
v_call: TRBV28
d_call: TRBD1
cdr3_nt: TGTGCCAGCAGTTTTATAGGACAGGGCACAGATACGCAGTATTTT
cdr3_aa: CASSFIGQGTDTQYF

j_call: TRBJ2-7
clone_size: many
v_call: TRBV4-1
d_call: TRBD1
cdr3_nt: TGCGCCAGCAGCGCACTTAAAACAGGGGGGTACGAGCAGTACTTC
cdr3_aa: CASSALKTGGYEQYF

j_call: TRBJ1-4
clone_size: NA
v_call: TRBV5-1
d_call: NA
cdr3_nt: TGCGCCAGCAGCTTGTCAGGGGATGAAAAACTGTTTTTT
cdr3_aa: CASSLSGDEKLFF

j_call: TRBJ1-3
clone_size: many
v_call: TRBV11-2
d_call: NA
cdr3_nt: TGTGCCAGCAGCTTAGCAGGGAGGGGAAACACCATATATTTT
cdr3_aa: CASSLAGRGNTIYF

j_call: TRBJ1-5
clone_size: many
v_call: TRBV11-2
d_call: TRBD1
cdr3_nt: TGTGCCAGCAGCCGGGACAGGGCAAGCAATCAGCCCCAGCATTTT
cdr3_aa: CASSRDRASNQPQHF